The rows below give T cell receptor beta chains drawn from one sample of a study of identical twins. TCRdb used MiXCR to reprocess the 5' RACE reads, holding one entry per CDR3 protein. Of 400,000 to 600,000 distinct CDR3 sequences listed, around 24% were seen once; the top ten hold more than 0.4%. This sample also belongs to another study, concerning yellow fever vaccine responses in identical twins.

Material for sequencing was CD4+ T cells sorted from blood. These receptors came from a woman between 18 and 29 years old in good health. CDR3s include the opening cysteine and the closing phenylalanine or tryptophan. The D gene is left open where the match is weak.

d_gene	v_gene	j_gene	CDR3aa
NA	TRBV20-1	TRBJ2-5	CSTERWETQYF
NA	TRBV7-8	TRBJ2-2	CASSRVGGAAGGTGELFF
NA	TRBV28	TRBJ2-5	CASSRSRTGKKVETQYF
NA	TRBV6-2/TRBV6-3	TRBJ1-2	CASRTLDGAGHPNNYGYTF
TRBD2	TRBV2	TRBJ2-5	CASSGTSGKQETQYF
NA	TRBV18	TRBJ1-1	CASTRLTENTEAFF
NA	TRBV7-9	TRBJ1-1	CASSLDERVNTEAFF
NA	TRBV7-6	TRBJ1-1	CASSLAGGVGTEAFF
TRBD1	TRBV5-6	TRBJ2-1	CASSLRAGRGNEQFF
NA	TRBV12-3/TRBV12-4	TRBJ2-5	CASSQDLQETQYF
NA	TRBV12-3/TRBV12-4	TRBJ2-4	CASSSADQNIQYF
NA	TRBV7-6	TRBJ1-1	CASSLGVNVNTEAFF
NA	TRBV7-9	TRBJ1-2	CASSLEAWQEGGYGYTF
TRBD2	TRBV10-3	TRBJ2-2	CAISRLAGGQNTGELFF
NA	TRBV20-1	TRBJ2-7	CSADSGPSYEQYF
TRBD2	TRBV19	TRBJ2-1	CASSSSGRANEQFF
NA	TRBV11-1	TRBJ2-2	CASSLGESGELFF
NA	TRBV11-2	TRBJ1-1	CASSPLGLNTEAFF
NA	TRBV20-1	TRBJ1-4	CSARDRQVVEKLFF
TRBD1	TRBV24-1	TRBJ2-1	CATSPMGQEYNEQFF
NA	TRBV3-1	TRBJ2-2	CASSLSWSGTGELFF
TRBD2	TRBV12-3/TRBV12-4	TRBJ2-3	CASSYLNGGAGADTQYF
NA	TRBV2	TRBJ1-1	CASKGQGVMENTEAFF
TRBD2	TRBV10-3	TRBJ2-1	CAISEAGTSGYNEQFF
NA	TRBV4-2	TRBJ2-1	CASSPASGDEQFF
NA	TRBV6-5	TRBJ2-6	CASSLRGVGSSGANVLTF
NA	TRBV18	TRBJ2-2	CASSPPAPNTGELFF
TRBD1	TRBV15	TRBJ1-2	CATSRDFQGDYGYTF
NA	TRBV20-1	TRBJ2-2	CSARPNTGELFF
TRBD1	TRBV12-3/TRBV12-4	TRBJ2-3	CASRKGTVAMKQYF
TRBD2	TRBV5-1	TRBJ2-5	CASSPPDPGGETQYF
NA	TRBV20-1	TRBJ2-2	CSASSGRDTGELFF